A selection of T cell receptor beta chains follows, all from one sample in a study of CD8 T cells in Susac syndrome. TCRdb used MiXCR to reprocess the immunoSEQ multiplex PCR reads, holding one entry per CDR3 protein. The data show some 240,000 distinct CDR3 sequences, less than 96% seen once. The sample was CD4+ T cells from PBMCs. The receptors stem from a human donor with Susac syndrome. Each CDR3 is given with its conserved first and last residue. D genes are given only for firm matches. Size is omitted from some rows. Given values are once, few, many or a class for expanded clones.

>-|TRBD1|TRBV3-1|TRBJ2-4
CASSRGTGSVQYF
TGTGCCAGCAGCCGAGGGACAGGGTCGGTTCAGTACTTC
>-|-|TRBV29-1|TRBJ2-6
CSVGWGAGANVLTF
TGCAGCGTCGGGTGGGGAGCCGGGGCCAACGTCCTGACTTTC
>-|-|TRBV30|TRBJ2-4
CAWSEGGIAKNIQYF
TGTGCCTGGAGTGAAGGAGGGATAGCCAAAAACATTCAGTACTTC
>once|-|TRBV15|TRBJ2-3
CATSRDMLALSTDTQYF
TGTGCCACCAGCAGAGATATGCTAGCGTTAAGCACAGATACGCAGTATTTT
>-|TRBD1|TRBV10-3|TRBJ1-3
CAISPGGWSGNTIYF
TGTGCCATCTCCCCAGGGGGCTGGTCTGGAAACACCATATATTTT
>-|TRBD2|TRBV28|TRBJ2-7
CASRETSGNYEQYF
TGTGCCAGCAGGGAGACTAGCGGAAACTACGAGCAGTACTTC
>-|-|TRBV4-1|TRBJ2-3
CASSLPARGNTQYF
TGCGCCAGCAGCCTACCTGCCAGGGGAAATACGCAGTATTTT
>-|TRBD1|TRBV4-1|TRBJ2-7
CASSARGQPYEQYF
TGCGCCAGCAGCGCTCGGGGACAGCCTTACGAGCAGTACTTC
>-|-|TRBV20-1|TRBJ2-1
CSASSQGRTYNEQFF
TGCAGTGCTAGTTCCCAGGGCCGCACCTACAATGAGCAGTTCTTC
>-|-|TRBV6-6|TRBJ2-1
CASSYSAREQFF
TGTGCCAGCAGTTACTCAGCGCGGGAGCAGTTCTTC
>-|TRBD2|TRBV5-6|TRBJ2-7
CASSFAGGPYSAQYF
TGTGCCAGCAGCTTCGCGGGAGGGCCATATTCGGCGCAGTACTTC
>-|TRBD2|TRBV4-2|TRBJ2-2
CASSQEPRGGGGTGELFF
TGTGCCAGCAGCCAAGAACCTCGGGGCGGGGGAGGCACCGGGGAGCTGTTTTTT
>-|TRBD2|TRBV4-1|TRBJ2-3
CASSYGSGSTDTQYF
TGCGCCAGCAGCTACGGTAGCGGGAGCACAGATACGCAGTATTTT
>-|TRBD2|TRBV20-1|TRBJ2-7
CSARGGEGLYEQYF
TGCAGTGCTAGAGGCGGGGAGGGCCTCTACGAGCAGTACTTC
>-|-|TRBV3-1|TRBJ2-7
CASSQRSSYEQYF
TGTGCCAGCAGCCAGCGCAGCTCCTACGAGCAGTACTTC
>-|-|TRBV29-1|TRBJ1-2
CSVQIHENYGYTF
TGCAGCGTTCAAATTCACGAAAACTATGGCTACACCTTC
>once|-|TRBV12-3/TRBV12-4|TRBJ1-2
CASSLFRQDGYTF
TGTGCCAGCAGTCTATTTCGACAGGATGGCTACACCTTC
>-|TRBD2|TRBV29-1|TRBJ2-4
CSVSGGVAKNIQYF
TGCAGCGTATCCGGGGGGGTAGCCAAAAACATTCAGTACTTC
>-|TRBD2|TRBV29-1|TRBJ2-1
CSARTAGTSGSVINEQFF
TGCAGCGCGCGCACCGCCGGGACTAGCGGGAGTGTAATAAATGAGCAGTTCTTC
>-|-|TRBV5-6|TRBJ2-6
CASSPGTSGANVLTF
TGTGCCAGCAGCCCCGGGACATCTGGGGCCAACGTCCTGACTTTC
>-|TRBD2|TRBV18|TRBJ2-5
CASSPLPGGAETQYF
TGTGCCAGCTCACCGCTCCCGGGAGGTGCAGAGACCCAGTACTTC
>once|TRBD2|TRBV14|TRBJ2-1
CASSQQGSGTRQFF
TGTGCCAGCAGCCAACAAGGTAGTGGGACTAGACAGTTCTTC
>-|-|TRBV29-1|TRBJ2-5
CSVAMNGETQYF
TGCAGCGTTGCTATGAATGGGGAGACCCAGTACTTC
>once|-|TRBV3-1|TRBJ2-5
CASSQKTRQYF
TGTGCCAGCAGCCAGAAGACGCGCCAGTACTTC
>-|TRBD1|TRBV5-1|TRBJ1-1
CASSWGQGGDMNTEAFF
TGCGCCAGCAGCTGGGGACAGGGAGGGGACATGAACACTGAAGCTTTCTTT
>-|-|TRBV29-1|TRBJ2-5
CSVGDTGWNF
TGCAGCGTTGGTGATACTGGATGGAACTTC
>-|-|TRBV7-3|TRBJ2-5
CASSFYRRRTKGETQYF
TGTGCCAGCAGCTTTTATCGGAGGCGGACAAAGGGAGAGACCCAGTACTTC
>-|-|TRBV5-1|TRBJ1-1
CASGLPGGNTEAFF
TGCGCCAGCGGTCTGCCCGGGGGCAACACTGAAGCTTTCTTT
>-|TRBD2|TRBV15|TRBJ2-1
CATSTNLAGGANNEQFF
TGTGCCACCAGCACTAATTTAGCGGGAGGCGCAAACAATGAGCAGTTCTTC
>-|-|TRBV3-1|TRBJ2-4
CASSQEDIQYF
TGTGCCAGCAGCCAAGAGGACATTCAGTACTTC
>-|TRBD2|TRBV3-1|TRBJ2-3
CASSQDIAGDTDTQYF
TGTGCCAGCAGCCAAGATATAGCGGGAGATACAGATACGCAGTATTTT
>-|TRBD1|TRBV30|TRBJ1-2
CASDRQGTTYGYTF
TGTGCCTCGGACCGACAGGGGACGACCTATGGCTACACCTTC
>-|TRBD2|TRBV15|TRBJ2-1
CATESGLAGGGSYNEQFF
TGTGCCACCGAATCGGGACTAGCGGGAGGTGGCTCCTACAATGAGCAGTTCTTC
>once|-|TRBV12-3/TRBV12-4|TRBJ2-5
CASSFRDSLVTQYF
TGTGCCAGCAGTTTTCGGGACTCTCTCGTTACCCAGTACTTC
>-|-|TRBV29-1|TRBJ2-1
CSVESGQTYNEQFF
TGCAGCGTTGAGTCGGGCCAGACCTACAATGAGCAGTTCTTC
>-|-|TRBV19|TRBJ1-2
CASSRGRAPANYGYTF
TGTGCCAGTAGTCGAGGCAGGGCTCCAGCTAACTATGGCTACACCTTC
>-|-|TRBV14|TRBJ1-3
CASSHFGNTIYF
TGTGCCAGCAGCCATTTCGGAAACACCATATATTTT
>-|TRBD1|TRBV7-9|TRBJ2-2
CASSLGDRNTGELFF
TGTGCCAGCAGCTTAGGGGACAGAAACACCGGGGAGCTGTTTTTT
>-|-|TRBV11-3|TRBJ2-2
CASSKGNTGELFF
TGTGCCAGCAGCAAGGGAAACACCGGGGAGCTGTTTTTT
>-|-|TRBV30|TRBJ2-5
CAWSVHRVGETQYF
TGTGCCTGGAGTGTACACCGAGTCGGGGAGACCCAGTACTTC
>-|-|TRBV9|TRBJ2-5
CASSPRGAIQETQYF
TGTGCCAGCAGCCCGAGGGGGGCGATTCAAGAGACCCAGTACTTC
>-|TRBD2|TRBV14|TRBJ2-4
CASSHSSGKGIQYF
TGTGCCAGCAGCCATTCTAGCGGGAAGGGCATTCAGTACTTC
>-|-|TRBV24-1|TRBJ2-5
CATSEFAGKTQYF
TGTGCCACCAGTGAATTTGCGGGGAAGACCCAGTACTTC
>-|-|TRBV5-1|TRBJ2-3
CASSLTIPSLTDTQYF
TGCGCCAGCAGCCTAACTATACCCAGCCTCACAGATACGCAGTATTTT
>-|-|TRBV20-1|TRBJ2-1
CSARGLSSYNEQFF
TGCAGTGCTAGAGGTTTGAGCTCCTACAATGAGCAGTTCTTC
>-|-|TRBV9|TRBJ1-1
CASSVRQSNTEAFF
TGTGCCAGCAGCGTTAGACAATCAAACACTGAAGCTTTCTTT
>-|-|TRBV3-1|TRBJ2-3
CASSQRIATDTQYF
TGTGCCAGCAGCCAAAGGATCGCCACAGATACGCAGTATTTT
>-|-|TRBV20-1|TRBJ2-1
CSASPWTVDNEQFF
TGCAGTGCTAGCCCCTGGACAGTAGACAATGAGCAGTTCTTC
>-|-|TRBV20-1|TRBJ1-3
CSAVGRNSGNTIYF
TGCAGTGCTGTCGGACGGAACTCTGGAAACACCATATATTTT